One and the same sample provided the 23 T cell receptor beta chains below, sequenced in a study of blood T cell repertoires in COVID-19. Sequenced by immunoSEQ multiplex PCR; TCRdb stores in-frame clones only, minus some. The table includes approximately 200,000 clones, over 75% detected once. Sequenced material: peripheral blood. These receptors were collected from a middle-aged man with active or convalescent COVID-19.

The V and J genes are TRBV7-3 and TRBJ1-2, with a tentative D call TRBD1 (6 bases). Germline lookup yields CDR1 SGHTA and CDR2 FQGTGA. V gave up 1 base and J gave up 4 bases, with 13 bases separating them. The CDR3 has 15 residues. The CDR3 nucleotides are TGTGCCAGCAGCTTAAAGGGTGGGGGCCCCTATGGCTACACCTTC. Encoded protein: CASSLKGGGPYGYTF.

This clone was counted a few times. The sample holds other DNA sequences that translate to the same CDR3. The CDR3 DNA follows: TGCGCCAGCAGCCTGGACAGGGCTGGAAACACCATATATTTT. It yields the protein CASSLDRAGNTIYF. This sequence joins TRBV5-1 and TRBJ1-3; TRBD1 agrees at 8 bases. V lost 4 bases, J lost 2 bases, and 2 bases stayed unmatched. The V gene's germline CDR1 is SGHRS and CDR2 YFSETQ. CDR3 length: 14 amino acids.

The V call is TRBV28, the J call TRBJ1-6, with 10 bases aligning to TRBD1. From germline, CDR1 is MDHEN and CDR2 SYDVKM. Trimming removed 0 bases from V and 8 bases from J; junction bases left unmatched: 7. The CDR3 runs 17 residues. The CDR3 DNA reads as TGTGCCAGCAGTTTATGGGAACGAGGGACAGGGGATTCACCCCTCCACTTT. Protein: CASSLWERGTGDSPLHF.

This chain connects TRBV19 to TRBJ2-1, with 11 bases lining up with TRBD2. Germline values: CDR1 LNHDA, CDR2 SQIVND (reference sequence). The CDR3 sequence is 16 residues long. The ends lost 0 bases at V and 7 bases at J; junction bases unmatched: 5. In DNA, the CDR3 is TGTGCCAGTAGTATAGAGTCTAGCGGGGGGAAGAATGAGCAGTTCTTC. Its translation is CASSIESSGGKNEQFF.

V usage is TRBV9 and J usage is TRBJ2-3, with D possibly TRBD2 on 6 matching bases. CDR3 length: 15 amino acids. From germline, CDR1 is SGDLS and CDR2 YYNGEE. V was cut by 0 bases and J by 0 bases, with 8 bases left in between. The DNA for the CDR3 is TGTGCCAGCAGCGTAGAAGGGACTAGCACAGATACGCAGTATTTT. Translated: CASSVEGTSTDTQYF. The whole variable domain, filled in from reference TRBV9 and TRBJ2-3, reads DSGVTQTPKHLITATGQRVTLRCSPRSGDLSVYWYQQSLDQGLQFLIQYYNGEERAKGNILERFSAQQFPDLHSELNLSSLELGDSALYFCASSVEGTSTDTQYFGPGTRLTVL.

This chain connects TRBV27 to TRBJ2-1, with TRBD2 matching 15 bases. CDR3 length: 16 amino acids. J was trimmed by 7 bases and V by 2 bases; bases with no gene match: 3. CDR1 is MNHEY, CDR2 SMNVEV, per germline (reference sequence). DNA of the CDR3: TGTGCCAGCAGTTTACGCGGGACTAGCGGGGGGAATGAGCAGTTCTTC. Translating it yields CASSLRGTSGGNEQFF.

V gene TRBV7-9 combines with J gene TRBJ1-1; tentatively, D is TRBD1 (5 bases). With 3 bases removed from V and 1 base from J, the gap between germline ends came to 9 bases. CDR3 size: 14 residues. Germline CDR1 reads SEHNR; CDR2 reads FQNEAQ (reference sequence). The CDR3 sequence is CASSLGLRNTEAFF. CDR3 sequence (DNA): TGTGCCAGCAGCTTGGGACTGCGGAACACTGAAGCTTTCTTT.

The chain is built from TRBV7-2 and TRBJ2-7, with TRBD2 matching 9 bases. The CDR3 sequence is 14 residues long. The V gene's germline CDR1 is SGHTA and CDR2 FQGNSA. Trimming removed 4 bases from V and 4 bases from J; junction bases left unmatched: 5. CDR3 DNA sequence: TGTGCCAGCAGCTCGGGACTAGCTCGTTACGAGCAGTACTTC. This translates into CASSSGLARYEQYF.

CDR3 residues: CASSFRQLNTEAFF. DNA of the CDR3: TGTGCCAGCAGCTTTAGACAGTTGAACACTGAAGCTTTCTTT. This chain links TRBV7-2 with TRBJ1-1, with D possibly matching TRBD1 (5 bases). V lost 3 bases to trimming and J lost 0 bases, with 8 bases between them. From germline, CDR1 is SGHTA and CDR2 FQGNSA. The CDR3 is 14 amino acids.

The V call is TRBV28, the J call TRBJ1-6; D possibly corresponds to TRBD1 (5 bases). CDR1 and CDR2 from the germline V gene are MDHEN and SYDVKM. This CDR3 is built from 15 residues. V was cut by 5 bases and J by 6 bases, with 14 bases left in between. The CDR3 sequence is CASSPSLGRNSPLHF. The CDR3 bases are TGTGCCAGCAGTCCCTCCTTGGGGCGTAATTCACCCCTCCACTTT.

The V and J genes are TRBV5-4 and TRBJ1-3; the D gene is possibly TRBD1 (5 bases). The CDR3 contains 15 residues. Germline lookup yields CDR1 SGHNT and CDR2 YYREEE (reference sequence). Trimming pared 0 bases from V and 6 bases from J, leaving 13 bases between. In DNA, the CDR3 is TGTGCCAGCAGCTTGGAAGCCAGGGTTGAAAACACCATATATTTT. Encoded protein: CASSLEARVENTIYF.

The chain is built from TRBV5-6 and TRBJ1-5, with 7 bases identical to TRBD1. The J segment lost 6 bases and the V segment lost 3 bases, leaving 6 bases of the junction unmatched. The CDR3 has 14 residues. Germline lookup yields CDR1 SGHDT and CDR2 YYEEEE. CDR3 amino acids: CASSSGTDFQPQHF. The CDR3 DNA follows: TGTGCCAGCAGCTCCGGGACAGACTTTCAGCCCCAGCATTTT.

The V and J genes are TRBV27 and TRBJ2-7, with 9 bases aligning to TRBD1. Germline CDR1 is MNHEY and CDR2 is SMNVEV (reference sequence). The V and J ends lost 6 bases and 0 bases, in that order; junction bases with no gene match: 6. This CDR3 is built from 15 residues. CDR3 nucleotide sequence: TGTGCCAGCAGACAGGGGGCGTCGACCTCCTACGAGCAGTACTTC. Translating it yields CASRQGASTSYEQYF.

DNA for the CDR3: TGCGCCAGCAGATCGGACAGGAGCTCTGGAAACACCATATATTTT. Translated, it gives CASRSDRSSGNTIYF. V gene TRBV5-1 combines with J gene TRBJ1-3; 7 positions agree with TRBD1. With 5 bases clipped from V and 0 bases from J, the junction kept 5 bases outside the gene matches. The CDR3 is 15 residues long. Germline CDR1 and CDR2: SGHRS and YFSETQ.

V is TRBV3-1 (or the pseudogene TRBV3-2) and J is TRBJ1-2; 7 bases are a match to TRBD1. Germline lookup yields CDR1 LGHDT and CDR2 YNNKEL (reference sequence). CDR3 length: 16 residues. V trimming: 1 base; J trimming: 4 bases; junction bases outside the gene matches: 9. CDR3 bases: TGTGCCAGCAGCCAAGGGGAGTTAGGGGGCTTCTATGGCTACACCTTC. It translates to CASSQGELGGFYGYTF.

This chain links TRBV7-8 with TRBJ2-7; the match to TRBD1 covers 7 bases. CDR1 and CDR2 (germline): SGHVS, FQNEAQ. V gave up 5 bases and J gave up 6 bases; unmatched junction bases: 13. The CDR3 has 15 amino acids. The CDR3 region has the DNA TGTGCCAGCAGCCTGTCCGGGACAGTCTACGTCGAGCAGTACTTC. Residues: CASSLSGTVYVEQYF.

This chain uses TRBV6-5 with TRBJ2-1; 7 bases agree with TRBD1. With V trimmed by 0 bases and J by 7 bases, 6 bases remained unmatched. The germline V gene has CDR1 MNHEY and CDR2 SVGAGI. The CDR3 totals 15 residues. The CDR3 DNA reads TGTGCCAGCAGTTACTCGTCAGGGGGTGGGAATGAGCAGTTCTTC. This gives the protein CASSYSSGGGNEQFF.

This chain uses TRBV5-1 with TRBJ2-7, with a possible D match to TRBD1 (6 bases). Looked up from germline, CDR1 is SGHRS and CDR2 is YFSETQ. V dropped 4 bases and J dropped 5 bases, with 10 bases sitting between them. This CDR3 region has 12 residues. This CDR3 is CASSPRGNEQYF. The CDR3 DNA follows: TGCGCCAGCAGCCCCAGGGGAAACGAGCAGTACTTC.

The chain links TRBV28 to TRBJ1-2; D possibly corresponds to TRBD1 (6 bases). Germline V gene data show CDR1 as MDHEN and CDR2 as SYDVKM. This CDR3 is 15 amino acids long. V lost 4 bases and J lost 8, with 20 bases in between. The CDR3 DNA is TGTGCCAGCAGTTCACCTTCGACAGGACGTAGAGGCTACACCTTC. Its protein is CASSSPSTGRRGYTF.

The V and J genes are TRBV10-1 and TRBJ1-2, with D unclear. The CDR3 totals 12 residues. The germline gives CDR1 WNHNN, CDR2 SYGVQD (reference sequence). The germline V and J ends were trimmed by 3 bases and 2 bases, with 4 bases remaining between them. Written as DNA, the CDR3 is TGCGCCAGCAGTGACGGGAACTATGGCTACACCTTC. This codes for CASSDGNYGYTF.

J is TRBJ1-5 and V is TRBV19; D is unresolved. Germline CDR1 is LNHDA and CDR2 is SQIVND (reference sequence). The CDR3 has 14 residues. Trimming shortened V by 0 bases and J by 3 bases, and 6 bases separated the two germline ends. This CDR3 reads CASSIDPFNQPQHF. In nucleotides, the CDR3 is TGTGCCAGTAGTATAGATCCCTTCAATCAGCCCCAGCATTTT.

This clone was counted once. The chain links TRBV6-6 to TRBJ2-2; D remains ambiguous. V lost 7 bases, J lost 8 bases, and 17 bases lay in between. CDR1 MNHNY and CDR2 SVGAGI come from the germline V gene (reference sequence). This CDR3 has 14 amino acids. For the CDR3, the DNA is TGTGCCAGCACCCCCCAGCGTTTAACGGGGGAGCTGTTTTTT. As protein: CASTPQRLTGELFF.

The chain has TRBV29-1 and TRBJ2-7, with 9 bases matching TRBD1. The CDR3 sequence is 14 residues long. Per germline, CDR1 SQVTM and CDR2 ANQGSEA. Trimming at V came to 7 bases and at J to 2 bases, leaving 9 bases not matched to a gene. This CDR3 is CSAKSGTGPYEQYF. CDR3 in DNA: TGCAGCGCTAAATCCGGGACAGGGCCCTACGAGCAGTACTTC.